Each of the 3 T cell receptor beta chains below was sequenced from the same sample in a study of blood T cells in healthy people across ages. A second PCR of 7 to 11 cycles used a sample-barcoded 5' primer and a J-beta primer mix. TCRdb reprocessed the 5' RACE reads with MiXCR, giving one entry per CDR3 protein. The table lists hundreds of thousands of distinct CDR3 sequences, approximately 30% of them singletons, with approximately 14% in the top ten. The material sequenced was blood. The receptors here all came from a woman of 80 years or more in good health.

Many counts were recorded for this clonotype. The chain has TRBV5-1 and TRBJ2-3; 8 nucleotides agree with TRBD2. V trimming: 0 bases; J trimming: 0 bases; junction bases outside the gene matches: 6. The CDR3 sequence is 17 residues long. The germline V gene encodes CDR1 SGHRS and CDR2 YFSETQ. CDR3 protein: CASSLDRAGVSTDTQYF. CDR3 sequence (DNA): TGCGCCAGCAGCTTGGATCGAGCGGGAGTTAGCACAGATACGCAGTATTTT. Using reference TRBV5-1 and TRBJ2-3 for the parts outside the CDR3, the full variable domain is KAGVTQTPRYLIKTRGQQVTLSCSPISGHRSVSWYQQTPGQGLQFLFEYFSETQRNKGNFPGRFSGRQFSNSRSEMNVSTLELGDSALYLCASSLDRAGVSTDTQYFGPGTRLTVL.

As to this clonotype: This clone may be a read error of a much larger clone one base away. The chain joins TRBV20-1 to TRBJ1-6; D is possibly TRBD1 (5 bases). Per the germline V gene, CDR1 is DFQATT and CDR2 is SNEGSKA (reference sequence). The CDR3 is 14 residues long. CDR3 amino acids: CSAFGTDYNAPLHF. CDR3 coding DNA: TGCAGTGCCTTCGGGACGGACTATAATGCACCCCTCCACTTT.

This clonotype was counted ten times or more. The V call is TRBV3-1, the J call TRBJ2-7; 11 nucleotides line up with TRBD2. The length of the CDR3 is 15 residues. In germline, CDR1 is LGHDT, CDR2 YNNKEL (reference sequence). The V segment lost 3 bases and the J segment 1 base; nucleotides outside the gene matches: 2. CDR3 nucleotides: TGTGCCAGCAGCCATAGACTAGCGGGGTCCTACGAGCAGTACTTC. It encodes CASSHRLAGSYEQYF.